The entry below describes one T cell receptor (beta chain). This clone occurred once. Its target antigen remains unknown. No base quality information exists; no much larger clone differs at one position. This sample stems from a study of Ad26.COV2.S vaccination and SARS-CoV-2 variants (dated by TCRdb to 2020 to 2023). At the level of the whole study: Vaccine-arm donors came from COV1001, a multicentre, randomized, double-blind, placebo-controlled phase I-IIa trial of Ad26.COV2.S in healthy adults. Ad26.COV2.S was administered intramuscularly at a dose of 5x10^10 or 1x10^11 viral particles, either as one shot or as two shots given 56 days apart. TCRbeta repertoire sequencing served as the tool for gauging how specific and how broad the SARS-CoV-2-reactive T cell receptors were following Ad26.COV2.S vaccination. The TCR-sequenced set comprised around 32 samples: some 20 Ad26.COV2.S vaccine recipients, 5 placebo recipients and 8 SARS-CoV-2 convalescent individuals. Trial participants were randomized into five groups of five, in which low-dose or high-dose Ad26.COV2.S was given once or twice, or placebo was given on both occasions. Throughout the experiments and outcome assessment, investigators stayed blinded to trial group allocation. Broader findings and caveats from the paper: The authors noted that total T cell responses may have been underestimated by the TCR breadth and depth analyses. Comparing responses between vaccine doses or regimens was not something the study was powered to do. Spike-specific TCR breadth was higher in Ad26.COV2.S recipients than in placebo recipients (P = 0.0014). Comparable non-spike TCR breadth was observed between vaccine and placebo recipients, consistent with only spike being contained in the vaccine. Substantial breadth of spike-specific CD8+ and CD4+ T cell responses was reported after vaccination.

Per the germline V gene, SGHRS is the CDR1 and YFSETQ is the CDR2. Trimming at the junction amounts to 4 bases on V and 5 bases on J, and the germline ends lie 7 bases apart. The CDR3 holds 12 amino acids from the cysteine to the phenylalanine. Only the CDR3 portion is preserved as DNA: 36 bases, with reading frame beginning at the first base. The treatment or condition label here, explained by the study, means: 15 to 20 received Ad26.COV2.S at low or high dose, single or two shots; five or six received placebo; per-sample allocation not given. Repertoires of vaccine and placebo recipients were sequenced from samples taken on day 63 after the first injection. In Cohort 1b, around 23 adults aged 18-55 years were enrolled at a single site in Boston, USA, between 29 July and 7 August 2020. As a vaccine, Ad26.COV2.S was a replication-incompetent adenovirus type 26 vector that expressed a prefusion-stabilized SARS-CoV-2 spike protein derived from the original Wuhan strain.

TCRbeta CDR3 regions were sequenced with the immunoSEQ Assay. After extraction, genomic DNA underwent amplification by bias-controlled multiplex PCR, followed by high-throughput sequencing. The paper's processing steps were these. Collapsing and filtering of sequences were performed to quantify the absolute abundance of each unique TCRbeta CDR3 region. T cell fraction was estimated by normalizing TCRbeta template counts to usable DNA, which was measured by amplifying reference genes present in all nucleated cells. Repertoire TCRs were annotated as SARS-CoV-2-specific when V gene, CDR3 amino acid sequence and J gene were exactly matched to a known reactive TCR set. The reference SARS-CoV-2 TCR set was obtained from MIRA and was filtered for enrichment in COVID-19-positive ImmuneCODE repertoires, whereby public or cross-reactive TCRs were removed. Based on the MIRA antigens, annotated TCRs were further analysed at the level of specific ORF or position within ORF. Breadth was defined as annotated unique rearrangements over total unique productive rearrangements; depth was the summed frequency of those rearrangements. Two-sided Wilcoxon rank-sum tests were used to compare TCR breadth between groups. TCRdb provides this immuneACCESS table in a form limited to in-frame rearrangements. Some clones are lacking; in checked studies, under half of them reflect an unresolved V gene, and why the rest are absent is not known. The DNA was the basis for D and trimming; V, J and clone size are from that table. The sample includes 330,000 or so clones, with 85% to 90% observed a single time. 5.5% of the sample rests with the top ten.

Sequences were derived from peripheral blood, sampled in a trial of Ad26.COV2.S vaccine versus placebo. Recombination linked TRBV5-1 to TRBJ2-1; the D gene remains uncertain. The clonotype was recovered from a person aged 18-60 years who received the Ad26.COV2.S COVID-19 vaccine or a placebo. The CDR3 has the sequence CASSPQDNEQFF. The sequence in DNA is TGCGCCAGCAGCCCTCAGGACAATGAGCAGTTCTTC.